These T cell receptor beta chains were read from a single sample in a study of blood T cell repertoires in COVID-19. Clones were sequenced by immunoSEQ multiplex PCR, and TCRdb holds only the in-frame ones, with some missing. The data hold tens of thousands of clones, with less than 75% observed a single time. The specimen sequenced was peripheral blood. Receptor source: a woman between 55 and 75 years old in a cohort sampled during active or convalescent COVID-19. Each CDR3 is given with its conserved first and last residue. The D gene is left open where the match is weak. Expanded clones get a size class; other rows say once, few or many, or leave the size out.

D: TRBD1; J: TRBJ1-2; V: TRBV6-6; size: -; DNA: TGTGCCAGCAGTTATGGGGGACAGAACTATGGCTACACCTTC; CDR3: CASSYGGQNYGYTF
D: -; J: TRBJ2-5; V: TRBV12-5; size: -; DNA: TGTGCTAGTGGCCTATTCGGGGAGACCCAGTACTTC; CDR3: CASGLFGETQYF
D: TRBD1; J: TRBJ1-1; V: TRBV5-4; size: -; DNA: TGTGCCAGCAGCAGGACAGGGGTGAACACTGAAGCTTTCTTT; CDR3: CASSRTGVNTEAFF
D: TRBD2; J: TRBJ2-7; V: TRBV7-9; size: -; DNA: TGTGCCAGCAGCATCCCCGGGGGGGCTTACGAGCAGTACTTC; CDR3: CASSIPGGAYEQYF
D: TRBD2; J: TRBJ2-5; V: TRBV5-1; size: -; DNA: TGCGCCAGCAGCTTGGGTCCTAGCGGGGGGGCGGAGACCCAGTACTTC; CDR3: CASSLGPSGGAETQYF
D: -; J: TRBJ1-1; V: TRBV20-1; size: -; DNA: TGCAGTGCTAGTTTAGCCGGTAGTCCGAACACTGAAGCTTTCTTT; CDR3: CSASLAGSPNTEAFF
D: TRBD2; J: TRBJ2-1; V: TRBV19; size: once; DNA: TGTGCCAGTAGTGTCTCTAGCGGGGGGGCGTTGGTCAATGAGCAGTTCTTC; CDR3: CASSVSSGGALVNEQFF
D: TRBD2; J: TRBJ2-7; V: TRBV5-1; size: -; DNA: TGCGCCAGCAGCTCGGGACTAGCCGGGGTCGACGAGCAGTACTTC; CDR3: CASSSGLAGVDEQYF
D: -; J: TRBJ1-3; V: TRBV28; size: -; DNA: TGTGCCAGCAGTTGGAATCTTGGTAGCAGTGCCTCTGGAAACACCATATATTTT; CDR3: CASSWNLGSSASGNTIYF
D: TRBD1; J: TRBJ1-2; V: TRBV27; size: -; DNA: TGTGCCAGCAGTCTCTCGACAGGGTATGGCTACACCTTC; CDR3: CASSLSTGYGYTF
D: TRBD1; J: TRBJ2-7; V: TRBV7-2; size: -; DNA: TGTGCCAGCAGCTTACACGGGACAGGGATTGCCTACGAGCAGTACTTC; CDR3: CASSLHGTGIAYEQYF
D: -; J: TRBJ1-3; V: TRBV7-2; size: -; DNA: TGTGCCAGCAGCTTAGACAGTAGAACTGGAAACACCATATATTTT; CDR3: CASSLDSRTGNTIYF
D: TRBD2; J: TRBJ2-3; V: TRBV5-4; size: -; DNA: TGTGCCAGCAGCCCCCTCGGAGCGGGGGCCGTCACAGATACGCAGTATTTT; CDR3: CASSPLGAGAVTDTQYF
D: -; J: TRBJ2-6; V: TRBV4-2; size: -; DNA: TGTGCCAGCAGCCACGAAGGAGACCCTGGGGCCAACGTCCTGACTTTC; CDR3: CASSHEGDPGANVLTF
D: TRBD1; J: TRBJ2-7; V: TRBV6-5; size: -; DNA: TGTGCCAGCCAACAACAGGGGGCGGGCGCCTACGAGCAGTACTTC; CDR3: CASQQQGAGAYEQYF
D: TRBD1; J: TRBJ2-2; V: TRBV5-5; size: -; DNA: TGTGCCAGCAGCTGGGACAGGGTTAACACCGGGGAGCTGTTTTTT; CDR3: CASSWDRVNTGELFF